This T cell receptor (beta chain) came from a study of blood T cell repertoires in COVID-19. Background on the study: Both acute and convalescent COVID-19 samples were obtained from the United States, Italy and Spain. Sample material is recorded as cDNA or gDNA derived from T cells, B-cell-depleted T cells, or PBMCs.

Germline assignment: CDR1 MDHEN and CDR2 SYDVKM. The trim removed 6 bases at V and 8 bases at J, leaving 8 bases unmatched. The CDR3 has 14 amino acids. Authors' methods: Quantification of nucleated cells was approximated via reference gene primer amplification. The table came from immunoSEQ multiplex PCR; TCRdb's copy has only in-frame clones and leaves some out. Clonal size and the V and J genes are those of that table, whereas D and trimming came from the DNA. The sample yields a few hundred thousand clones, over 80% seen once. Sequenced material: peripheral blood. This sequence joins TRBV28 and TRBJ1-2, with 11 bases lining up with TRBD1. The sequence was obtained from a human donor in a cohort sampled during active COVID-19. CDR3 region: CASRRTGGAQGYTF. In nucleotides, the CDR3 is TGTGCCAGCAGGCGGACAGGGGGCGCGCAGGGCTACACCTTC.